This TCR beta chain stems from a study of cytomegalovirus exposure and HLA in healthy donors. Study-wide results and limits: Later work showed greater clonal expansion in HLA-associated TCR beta chains than in equally common others. A cluster of highly shared sequence variants was likely a sequencing artifact. Presence/absence analyses assumed roughly uniform sequencing depth across donors, which may not hold.

The PCR ran on 60 Vbeta and 13 Jbeta primers. The data were produced by immunoSEQ multiplex PCR, yet TCRdb's version contains in-frame clones alone and is incomplete. This table holds around 150,000 clones, around 80% found once. V trimming: 3 bases; J trimming: 9 bases; junction bases outside the gene matches: 9. Germline V CDR1 and CDR2: SGDLS, YYNGEE. This CDR3 has 15 residues. With regard to this clone: Its matching antigen is unknown.

The sequence was obtained from a middle-aged man in good health and CMV-seronegative. V and J are TRBV9 and TRBJ1-6; 7 nucleotides match TRBD1. The specimen was PBMCs. CDR3: CASSEPGQFGSPLHF. CDR3 coding DNA: TGTGCCAGCAGCGAGCCGGGACAGTTTGGTTCACCCCTCCACTTT.